These 15 T cell receptor beta chains were all obtained from the same sample, sequenced in a study of blood T cell repertoires in COVID-19. Produced via immunoSEQ multiplex PCR; TCRdb's table is partial and in-frame only. This table has about 120,000 clones, 85% to 90% appearing once. The specimen was peripheral blood. All receptors derive from a man between 65 and 85 years old with active or convalescent COVID-19.

The chain links TRBV5-1 to TRBJ2-2; D is unclear. This CDR3 is built from 15 residues. Trimming cost V 2 bases and J 0 bases, with 8 bases left between them. Germline CDR1 is SGHRS and CDR2 is YFSETQ. CDR3 residues: CASSFKSTNTGELFF. The DNA for the CDR3 is TGCGCCAGCAGCTTCAAATCCACGAACACCGGGGAGCTGTTTTTT.

V and J are TRBV10-3 and TRBJ2-1, with 10 bases lining up with TRBD2. V shed 2 bases, J shed 8 bases, and the junction held 3 bases outside the gene matches. Germline V lookup: CDR1 ENHRY, CDR2 SYGVKD. CDR3 length: 14 amino acids. The CDR3 loop reads CAISESLAGDEQFF. The CDR3 bases are TGTGCCATCAGTGAGAGTCTAGCGGGAGATGAGCAGTTCTTC.

V is TRBV18 and J is TRBJ1-1; the D gene is possibly TRBD1 (5 bases). This CDR3 spans 15 amino acids. The germline V and J ends were trimmed by 0 bases and 0 bases, with 8 bases remaining between them. Germline V CDR1 and CDR2: KGHSH, LQKENI. CDR3 sequence: CASSPPGGLNTEAFF. DNA of the CDR3: TGTGCCAGCTCACCACCGGGGGGGTTGAACACTGAAGCTTTCTTT.

The chain joins TRBV19 to TRBJ1-2; no reliable D call. Germline CDR1 is LNHDA and CDR2 is SQIVND (reference sequence). The CDR3 is 12 residues long. Trimming removed 6 bases from V and 2 bases from J, with 7 bases in between. The CDR3 bases are TGTGCCAGTAGGGCCGGGAACTATGGCTACACCTTC. This codes for CASRAGNYGYTF.

This rearrangement joins TRBV10-3 to TRBJ1-1; 7 nucleotides align to TRBD1. With 6 bases clipped from V and 0 bases from J, the junction kept 1 base outside the gene matches. The CDR3 length is 13 residues. Germline CDR1 ENHRY, CDR2 SYGVKD. In DNA form, the CDR3 reads TGTGCCATCAGGGGACAGATGAACACTGAAGCTTTCTTT. It yields the protein CAIRGQMNTEAFF.

In nucleotides, the CDR3 is TGCAGCGGCACTCCTGCGGGGCTGAGAACTGAAGCTTTCTTT. Translated, it gives CSGTPAGLRTEAFF. The chain recombines TRBV29-1 with TRBJ1-1, with D tentatively TRBD1 (5 bases). Germline CDR1 reads SQVTM; CDR2 reads ANQGSEA. The CDR3 length is 14 residues. V was clipped by 7 bases and J by 5 bases, with 20 bases between them.

The chain joins TRBV28 to TRBJ1-4, with D unclear. The CDR3 has 15 residues. Between the trimmed V and J ends, which lost 7 bases and 2 bases, there was a span of 14 bases. From germline, CDR1 is MDHEN and CDR2 SYDVKM. The CDR3 nucleotides read TGTGCCAGCATCAATACCGGGAGGACTAATGAAAAACTGTTTTTT. This gives the protein CASINTGRTNEKLFF.

The chain carries TRBV18 and TRBJ2-2, with a weak D call TRBD1 (5 bases). Per the germline V gene, CDR1 is KGHSH and CDR2 is LQKENI. V lost 2 bases to trimming and J lost 5 bases, with 12 bases between them. The CDR3 contains 15 residues. CDR3 in amino acids: CASSPTTVMTGELFF. CDR3 DNA sequence: TGTGCCAGCTCACCAACGACAGTTATGACCGGGGAGCTGTTTTTT.

The J gene is TRBJ2-2, the V gene TRBV19; 7 positions agree with TRBD1. J gave up 2 bases and V 7 bases, and 7 bases lay outside the gene matches. Germline V gene sequence: CDR1 LNHDA, CDR2 SQIVND (reference sequence). The length of the CDR3 is 15 residues. The CDR3 here is CASTPTGSNTGELFF. The CDR3 nucleotides read TGTGCCAGTACCCCGACAGGGTCAAACACCGGGGAGCTGTTTTTT. The full variable domain, in which reference TRBV19 and TRBJ2-2 provide the parts outside the CDR3, is DGGITQSPKYLFRKEGQNVTLSCEQNLNHDAMYWYRQDPGQGLRLIYYSQIVNDFQKGDIAEGYSVSREKKESFPLTVTSAQKNPTAFYLCASTPTGSNTGELFFGEGSRLTVL.

J is TRBJ1-1 and V is TRBV10-3, with 7 bases identical to TRBD1. V trimming: 8 bases; J trimming: 7 bases; junction bases outside the gene matches: 4. Germline V gene lookup returns CDR1 ENHRY and CDR2 SYGVKD. This CDR3 is 11 amino acids long. This CDR3 reads CAISQGDEAFF. The CDR3 bases are TGTGCCATCTCCCAGGGGGATGAAGCTTTCTTT.

The CDR3 region is CASSYGQGGAEAFF. The CDR3 nucleotides are TGTGCCAGCAGCTACGGACAGGGGGGAGCTGAAGCTTTCTTT. V and J are TRBV28 and TRBJ1-1, with TRBD1 matching over 10 bases. The germline gives CDR1 MDHEN, CDR2 SYDVKM. Losses at the gene ends were 6 bases for V and 6 bases for J; bases not matched to a gene: 7. CDR3 length equals 14 residues.

The V gene is TRBV6-5, the J gene TRBJ1-1, with D possibly matching TRBD1 (6 bases). From germline, CDR1 is MNHEY and CDR2 SVGAGI. Trimming left V 6 bases short and J 3 bases short, with 14 bases between. The CDR3 has 14 amino acids. The CDR3 DNA reads as TGTGCCAGCAGAAGGGGGACGTTGGACACTGAAGCTTTCTTT. As protein: CASRRGTLDTEAFF.

In its sample, this clone was seen once. The chain combines TRBV6-5 with TRBJ1-2; no definite D call. The CDR3 loop spans 12 amino acids. Trimming stripped 6 bases from V and 8 bases from J, with 13 bases between. Germline CDR1 MNHEY, CDR2 SVGAGI. This chain's CDR3 is CASSQRAGGYTF. CDR3 bases: TGTGCCAGCAGCCAGCGGGCGGGAGGCTACACCTTC.

This chain links TRBV6-5 with TRBJ2-7, with D tentatively TRBD2 (6 bases). Germline V lookup: CDR1 MNHEY, CDR2 SVGAGI. The CDR3 consists of 14 residues. V shed 5 bases and J shed 1 base, with 12 bases lying between them. The DNA for the CDR3 is TGTGCCAGCAGTATGACTAGTCCTTCCTACGAGCAGTACTTC. It yields the protein CASSMTSPSYEQYF.

The chain couples TRBV30 to TRBJ1-6, with 8 bases matching TRBD1. The trim removed 4 bases at V and 10 bases at J, leaving 6 bases unmatched. The CDR3 extends over 13 amino acids. The germline V gene encodes CDR1 GTSNPN and CDR2 SVGIG (reference sequence). Here the CDR3 reads CAWNGQGNSPLHF. The DNA for the CDR3 is TGTGCCTGGAATGGACAGGGAAACTCACCCCTCCACTTT.